This record looks at one T cell receptor (beta chain) sequence and its context. This clone occurred once. The target of this receptor is not known. Base qualities are not recorded, but no much larger clone differs from it by a single base. This entry comes from a study of CD8+ T cells in alopecia areata (dated by TCRdb to the late 2010s). Regarding the study in general: The treated patients, all with moderate-to-severe alopecia areata, were enrolled in an open-label pilot trial of oral tofacitinib given at 5 to 10 mg twice daily. RNA was obtained with the PAXgene miRNA kit for fixed scalp, the miRNeasy kit for PBMCs, and the RNeasy kit for mouse skin. Biopsies were taken from tofacitinib-treated patients at baseline and again at 4 and 24 weeks into treatment, and several of those patients also had a later scalp biopsy. Human TCRbeta sequencing covered scalp tissue and sorted CD4+ and CD8+ peripheral blood T cells from patchy and totalis/universalis alopecia areata patients and healthy controls. Clonality in the scalp was compared among normal scalp (n=4), patchy alopecia areata scalp (n=8), and alopecia totalis/universalis scalp (n=8). Patients received tofacitinib for 6 to 18 months and were then followed off drug for 6 months to check for delayed response and recurrence. immunoSEQ multiplex PCR using 35 Vbeta forward primers and 13 Jbeta reverse primers was used to amplify TCRbeta CDR3 regions. To study T cell clonal expansion in alopecia areata, the researchers applied high-throughput TCRbeta sequencing to both the C3H/HeJ mouse model and human patients. Overall study outcomes, separate from this receptor: Resident alphabeta T cells in normal human skin are also sequenced, complicating scalp TCR repertoire analysis, unlike mouse skin dominated by gammadelta T cells. Shared TCR sequences between patients were less evident than in mice, which may be partly attributable to HLA diversity in the patient population. Compared with normal scalp, lesional scalp had higher clonality and more expanded CD8+ clones, particularly in alopecia totalis/universalis, a pattern that suggests antigenic drive.

The sample's time point, from its label and the paper: baseline before oral tofacitinib. Lesional scalp punch biopsies and peripheral blood were collected from alopecia areata patients. PBMCs were isolated by density centrifugation and stained for CD3, CD4 and CD8, and CD4+ and CD8+ T cells were sorted on a FACSAria. Receptor libraries were prepared by the immunoSEQ multiplex PCR assay. RNA was extracted from all samples and reverse transcribed into cDNA, which served as template for TCR sequencing. First-strand cDNA was synthesized using SuperScript III with a 2:1 mix of oligo-dT and random hexamers. A synthetic immune receptor repertoire was used to gauge amplification bias, and whatever bias remained was removed computationally. The authors processed their data as follows. After raw reads were preprocessed to remove errors, the CDR3 was defined following IMGT conventions as running from the conserved cysteine to phenylalanine. To get clonality, Shannon entropy was normalized by log2 of the number of productive unique TCRs and the result was subtracted from 1. CD4 or CD8 identity of scalp clones was inferred by cross-referencing scalp TCRbeta sequences with sorted blood CD4 and CD8 repertoires. TCRdb holds this immuneACCESS table with in-frame rearrangements only. Some clones are missing; in checked studies, unresolved V genes explain under half, and the rest has no known cause. The DNA was the basis for D and trimming; V, J and clone size are from that table. The sample table shows around 50,000 clones, and about 96% are seen once. The ten largest clones capture roughly 24% of the sample.

The source material was CD8+ T cells sorted from blood, sampled at week 0. The receptor was derived from a human donor with alopecia areata.

The DNA sequence follows: TGTGCCAGCAGCTCTAACAAGAGGCCCGGGGAGCTGTTTTTT. Its translation reads: CASSSNKRPGELFF. The chain is made from TRBV5-6 and TRBJ2-2; too little of a D gene remains to name it. The germline V gene supplies CDR1 SGHDT and CDR2 YYEEEE. The cysteine opens and the phenylalanine closes a CDR3 of 14 amino acids. The entry retains the CDR3 DNA only, 42 bases that are in frame from base 1. The V and J ends are trimmed by 3 bases and 6 bases, leaving 12 bases between them. Reference TRBV5-6 and TRBJ2-2 genes cover what lies past the CDR3, so the full variable domain is DAGVTQSPTHLIKTRGQQVTLRCSPKSGHDTVSWYQQALGQGPQFIFQYYEEEERQRGNFPDRFSGHQFPNYSSELNVNALLLGDSALYLCASSSNKRPGELFFGEGSRLTVL.